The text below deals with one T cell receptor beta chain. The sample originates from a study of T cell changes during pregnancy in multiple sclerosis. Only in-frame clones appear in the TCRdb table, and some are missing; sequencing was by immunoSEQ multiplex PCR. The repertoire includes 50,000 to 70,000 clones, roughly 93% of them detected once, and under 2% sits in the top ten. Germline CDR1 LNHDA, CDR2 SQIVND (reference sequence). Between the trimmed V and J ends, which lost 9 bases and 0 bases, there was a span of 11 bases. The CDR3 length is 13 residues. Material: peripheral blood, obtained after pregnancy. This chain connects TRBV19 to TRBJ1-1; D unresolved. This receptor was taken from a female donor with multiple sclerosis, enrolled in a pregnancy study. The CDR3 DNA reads TGTGCCAGCCAGGTGTCGATGAACACTGAAGCTTTCTTT. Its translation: CASQVSMNTEAFF.